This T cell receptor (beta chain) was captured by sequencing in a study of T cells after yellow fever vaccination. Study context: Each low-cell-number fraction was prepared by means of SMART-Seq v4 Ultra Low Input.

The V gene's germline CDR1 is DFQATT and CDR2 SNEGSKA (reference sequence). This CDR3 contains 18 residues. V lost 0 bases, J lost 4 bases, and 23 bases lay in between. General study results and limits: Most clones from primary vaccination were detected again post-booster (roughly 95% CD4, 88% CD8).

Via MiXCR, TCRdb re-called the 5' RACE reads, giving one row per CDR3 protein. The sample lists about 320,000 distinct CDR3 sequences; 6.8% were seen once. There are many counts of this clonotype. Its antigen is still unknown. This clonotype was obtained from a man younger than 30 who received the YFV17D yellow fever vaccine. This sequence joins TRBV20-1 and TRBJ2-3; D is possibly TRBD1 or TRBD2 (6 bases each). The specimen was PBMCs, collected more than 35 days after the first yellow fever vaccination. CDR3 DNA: TGCAGTGCTAGAGATAGGAGGGGGGCGCTTCCTAGCGCAGATACGCAGTATTTT. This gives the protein CSARDRRGALPSADTQYF.